The 14 T cell receptor beta chains listed next were all sequenced from one sample in a study of blood T cell repertoires in COVID-19. The method was immunoSEQ multiplex PCR; TCRdb's version includes in-frame clones alone and lacks a portion of them. The profile covers 150,000 to 200,000 clones, with about 86% appearing a single time and 9.5% to 12% taken by the ten largest. Sequenced material: peripheral blood. Source of these receptors: a woman aged 60-75 years with COVID-19, enrolled during active disease.

This rearrangement joins TRBV30 to TRBJ1-1; tentatively, D is TRBD1 (5 bases). Germline CDR1 and CDR2: GTSNPN and SVGIG (reference sequence). The CDR3 runs 11 residues. Between the trimmed V and J ends, which lost 0 bases and 8 bases, there was a span of 7 bases. The CDR3 is CAWSVAGEAFF. For the CDR3, the DNA is TGTGCCTGGAGTGTTGCAGGGGAAGCTTTCTTT. The variable domain in full, completed from reference TRBV30 and TRBJ1-1, reads SQTIHQWPATLVQPVGSPLSLECTVEGTSNPNLYWYRQAAGRGLQLLFYSVGIGQISSEVPQNLSASRPQDRQFILSSKKLLLSDSGFYLCAWSVAGEAFFGQGTRLTVV.

In regard to this clone: The sample contains more than one DNA sequence encoding this CDR3. The chain couples TRBV5-6 to TRBJ1-1; possible D gene TRBD1, 6 bases. The CDR3 runs to 14 residues. From germline, CDR1 is SGHDT and CDR2 YYEEEE. Between the trimmed V and J ends, which lost 0 bases and 2 bases, there was a span of 8 bases. CDR3 coding DNA: TGTGCCAGCAGCTTGGGGACAGCAAACACTGAAGCTTTCTTT. Translating gives CASSLGTANTEAFF.

The gene calls are TRBV15 and TRBJ2-7; D is perhaps TRBD2 (6 bases). V was trimmed by 1 base and J by 2 bases, leaving 12 bases between them. Germline CDR1 reads LNHNV; CDR2 reads YYDKDF (reference sequence). The CDR3 spans 15 residues. The CDR3, as DNA: TGTGCCACCAGCAGAGGGGGAGGAGTCCCCTACGAGCAGTACTTC. Encoded protein: CATSRGGGVPYEQYF.

V usage is TRBV11-3 and J usage is TRBJ2-4; D perhaps matches TRBD1 (5 bases). Deletions cut 5 bases from V and 0 bases from J, with 14 bases between. CDR3 size: 16 residues. Germline V gene lookup returns CDR1 SGHNT and CDR2 YENEEA. In DNA form, the CDR3 reads TGTGCCAGCAGCCCCCGGACAAGTACAGCCAAAAACATTCAGTACTTC. It yields the protein CASSPRTSTAKNIQYF. Full variable domain (missing parts from reference TRBV11-3 and TRBJ2-4): EAGVVQSPRYKIIEKKQPVAFWCNPISGHNTLYWYLQNLGQGPELLIRYENEEAVDDSQLPKDRFSAERLKGVDSTLKIQPAELGDSAVYLCASSPRTSTAKNIQYFGAGTRLSVL.

This clone has just one count. The V call is TRBV7-2, the J call TRBJ2-5; D not certain. This CDR3 has 13 residues. Trimming stripped 1 base from V and 5 bases from J, with 8 bases between. CDR1 is SGHTA, CDR2 FQGNSA, per germline. CDR3 amino acids: CASSLELSETQYF. The CDR3 coding sequence is TGTGCCAGCAGCTTAGAGCTGTCGGAGACCCAGTACTTC.

The chain combines TRBV30 with TRBJ2-4; D call uncertain. V shed 3 bases and J shed 1 base, with 4 bases lying between them. The CDR3 sequence is 12 residues long. Germline-derived CDR1 and CDR2 are GTSNPN and SVGIG (reference sequence). CDR3 nucleotide sequence: TGTGCCTGGAGCCCGGCCAAAAACATTCAGTACTTC. This gives the protein CAWSPAKNIQYF. Full variable domain (outside the CDR3, taken from reference TRBV30 and TRBJ2-4): SQTIHQWPATLVQPVGSPLSLECTVEGTSNPNLYWYRQAAGRGLQLLFYSVGIGQISSEVPQNLSASRPQDRQFILSSKKLLLSDSGFYLCAWSPAKNIQYFGAGTRLSVL.

The V gene is TRBV7-9, the J gene TRBJ1-2; D not certain. There are 13 residues in the CDR3. Germline V gives CDR1 SEHNR, CDR2 FQNEAQ (reference sequence). V was trimmed by 5 bases and J by 7 bases, leaving 14 bases between them. The CDR3 is CASSDLASGGYTF. As DNA, the CDR3 is TGTGCCAGCAGCGACCTAGCCTCCGGTGGCTACACCTTC.

This clone was found a few times. This chain links TRBV12-3 or TRBV12-4 with TRBJ1-2; 7 bases are a match to TRBD1. The CDR3 extends over 13 amino acids. After removal of 5 bases from V and 5 bases from J, the junction contained 5 bases not matched to a gene. The chain's CDR3 is CASSLDRRYGYTF. Written as DNA, the CDR3 is TGTGCCAGCAGTCTGGACAGGAGGTATGGCTACACCTTC.

The chain carries TRBV30 and TRBJ1-4; D call uncertain. The germline V gene encodes CDR1 GTSNPN and CDR2 SVGIG (reference sequence). Trimming shortened V by 2 bases and J by 3 bases, and 4 bases separated the two germline ends. The CDR3 is made up of 12 amino acids. CDR3 sequence reads: CAWSPPNEKLFF. CDR3 bases: TGTGCCTGGAGTCCTCCTAATGAAAAACTGTTTTTT.

The CDR3 DNA is TGCGCCAGCAGCTTTCTAGCGGCGAACACCGGGGAGCTGTTTTTT. Its protein product is CASSFLAANTGELFF. This chain uses TRBV5-1 with TRBJ2-2; 7 nucleotides agree with TRBD2. The CDR3 extends over 15 amino acids. J gave up 0 bases and V 2 bases, and 1 base lay outside the gene matches. CDR1 SGHRS and CDR2 YFSETQ come from the germline V gene.

This chain connects TRBV30 to TRBJ1-1; 8 positions match TRBD1. The germline V gene has CDR1 GTSNPN and CDR2 SVGIG (reference sequence). After removal of 2 bases from V and 1 base from J, the junction contained 12 bases not matched to a gene. The CDR3 is 17 residues long. The CDR3 bases are TGTGCCTGGAGTCCTACTCGGACAGGGTTGAGGAACACTGAAGCTTTCTTT. It codes for CAWSPTRTGLRNTEAFF.

This clone was detected once. This chain uses TRBV29-1 with TRBJ1-4; 7 nucleotides match TRBD1. CDR3 length: 14 residues. Trimming cost V 7 bases and J 5 bases; bases outside gene matches: 10. CDR1 and CDR2 (germline): SQVTM, ANQGSEA. CDR3 amino acids: CSALPGQPNEKLFF. CDR3 in DNA: TGCAGCGCATTACCGGGACAGCCAAATGAAAAACTGTTTTTT. Supplemented by reference TRBV29-1 and TRBJ1-4, the full variable domain reads SAVISQKPSRDICQRGTSLTIQCQVDSQVTMMFWYRQQPGQSLTLIATANQGSEATYESGFVIDKFPISRPNLTFSTLTVSNMSPEDSSIYLCSALPGQPNEKLFFGSGTQLSVL.

V usage is TRBV7-2 and J usage is TRBJ1-5; possible D gene TRBD1, 6 bases. Germline loops: CDR1 SGHTA, CDR2 FQGNSA. The V end lost 1 base, the J end lost 4 bases, and 8 bases lay between the germline ends. CDR3 length: 14 amino acids. The CDR3 sequence: CASSLVGANQPQHF. The CDR3 nucleotides read TGTGCCAGCAGCTTAGTGGGGGCGAATCAGCCCCAGCATTTT.

The J gene is TRBJ2-1, the V gene TRBV19; 11 positions match TRBD2. CDR3 size: 17 residues. Unmatched junction bases numbered 9, after V lost 5 bases and J lost 3 bases. CDR1 is LNHDA and CDR2 is SQIVND in the germline V gene (reference sequence). CDR3 region: CASSSGSGRAYYNEQFF. In DNA, the CDR3 is TGTGCCAGTAGTTCTGGTAGCGGGAGGGCGTACTACAATGAGCAGTTCTTC.